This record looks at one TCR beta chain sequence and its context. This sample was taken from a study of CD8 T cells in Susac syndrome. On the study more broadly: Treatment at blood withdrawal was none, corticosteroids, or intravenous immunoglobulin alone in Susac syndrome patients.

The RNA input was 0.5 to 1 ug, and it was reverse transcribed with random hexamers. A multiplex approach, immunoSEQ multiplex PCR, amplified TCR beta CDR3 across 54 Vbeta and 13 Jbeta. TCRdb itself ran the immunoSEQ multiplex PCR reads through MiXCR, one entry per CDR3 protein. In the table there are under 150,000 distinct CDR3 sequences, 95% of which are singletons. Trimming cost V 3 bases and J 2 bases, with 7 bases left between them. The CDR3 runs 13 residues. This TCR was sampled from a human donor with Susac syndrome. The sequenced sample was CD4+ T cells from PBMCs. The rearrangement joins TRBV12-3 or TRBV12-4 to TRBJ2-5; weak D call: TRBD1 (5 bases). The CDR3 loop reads CASSFRQQETQYF. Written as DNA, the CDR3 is TGTGCCAGCAGTTTCAGACAGCAAGAGACCCAGTACTTC.